Listed here is a single T cell receptor (beta chain). As yet, its antigen is unknown. This sample is part of a study of shared clonotypes between healthy human individuals. Study-level information: Three plates each covered CD4 naive and memory; CD8 naive two, CD8 memory one.

V lost 5 bases to trimming and J lost 2 bases, with 10 bases between them. This CDR3 spans 13 amino acids. In germline, CDR1 is MNHEY, CDR2 SMNVEV (reference sequence). Notes on the study in general: Naive subsets tended to show greater estimated richness than memory subsets. Shared across a few donors were roughly 4.7% of the naive CD4 clonotypes.

The DNA input per sorted-subset replicate PCR was roughly 0.2 ug, corresponding to around 30,000 T cell genomes. Assay: immunoSEQ multiplex PCR; the TCRdb copy retains only in-frame clones and omits some. The sample includes about 2 million clones, over 85% of them seen just once. The chain carries TRBV27 and TRBJ2-7; D is ambiguous. This receptor was obtained from a man between 18 and 35 years old in good health. Material: naive CD4+ T cells sorted from blood. Subset meaning: CD45RA+ positively selected. The CDR3 DNA reads as TGTGCCAGCAGTCCCTCGACCGCCTACGAGCAGTACTTC. Encoded protein: CASSPSTAYEQYF.